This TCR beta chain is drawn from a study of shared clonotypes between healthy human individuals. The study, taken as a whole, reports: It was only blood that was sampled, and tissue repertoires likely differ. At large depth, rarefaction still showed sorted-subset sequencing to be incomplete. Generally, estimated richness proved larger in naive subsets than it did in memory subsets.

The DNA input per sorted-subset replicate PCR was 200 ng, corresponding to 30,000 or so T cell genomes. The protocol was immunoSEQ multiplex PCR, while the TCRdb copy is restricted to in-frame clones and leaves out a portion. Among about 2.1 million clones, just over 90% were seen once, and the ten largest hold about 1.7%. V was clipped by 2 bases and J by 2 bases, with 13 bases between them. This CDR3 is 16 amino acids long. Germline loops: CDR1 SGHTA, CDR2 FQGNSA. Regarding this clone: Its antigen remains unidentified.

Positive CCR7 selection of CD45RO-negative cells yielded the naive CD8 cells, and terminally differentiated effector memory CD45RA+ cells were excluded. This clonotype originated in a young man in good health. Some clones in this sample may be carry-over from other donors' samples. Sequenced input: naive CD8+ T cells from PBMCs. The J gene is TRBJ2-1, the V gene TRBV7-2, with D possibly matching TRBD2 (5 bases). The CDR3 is CASSLNFGVTYNEQFF. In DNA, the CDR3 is TGTGCCAGCAGCTTAAATTTCGGGGTCACCTACAATGAGCAGTTCTTC. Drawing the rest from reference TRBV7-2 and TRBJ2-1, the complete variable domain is GAGVSQSPSNKVTEKGKDVELRCDPISGHTALYWYRQSLGQGLEFLIYFQGNSAPDKSGLPSDRFSAERTGGSVSTLTIQRTQQEDSAVYLCASSLNFGVTYNEQFFGPGTRLTVL.